Listed below are T cell receptor beta chains from one sample, sequenced in a study of cytomegalovirus exposure and HLA in healthy donors. Measured with immunoSEQ multiplex PCR; TCRdb has only the in-frame clones, and not every one. The data show about 110,000 clones, about 85% seen once. The sample taken for sequencing was PBMCs. The receptors were sampled from a man aged 50-59 years in good health and CMV-seronegative. Each CDR3 is given with its conserved first and last residue. A D gene is named only where the DNA matches it firmly. Rows may omit the clone size; those that give it use once, few, many or a size class.

>-|TRBJ2-1|TRBD2|TRBV9
CASSPPRTSGRDYNEQFF
TGTGCCAGCAGCCCCCCACGGACTAGCGGGAGGGATTACAATGAGCAGTTCTTC
>once|TRBJ2-3|-|TRBV2
CASSSQGASTDTQYF
TGTGCCAGTTCCAGTCAAGGGGCGAGCACAGATACGCAGTATTTT
>-|TRBJ1-6|-|TRBV18
CASSPWAQDSPLHF
TGTGCCAGCTCACCTTGGGCACAGGACTCACCCCTCCACTTT
>-|TRBJ1-1|-|TRBV29-1
CSAGSGAGTEAFF
TGCAGCGCGGGTTCAGGGGCGGGTACTGAAGCTTTCTTT
>-|TRBJ1-5|-|TRBV6-5
CASSWGGTGNQPQHF
TGTGCCAGCAGTTGGGGAGGGACCGGCAATCAGCCCCAGCATTTT
>-|TRBJ1-1|-|TRBV7-9
CASSSPAGVEAFF
TGTGCCAGCAGCTCTCCCGCGGGCGTGGAAGCTTTCTTT
>-|TRBJ2-5|TRBD2|TRBV7-9
CASAPGGAKETQYF
TGTGCCAGCGCCCCCGGGGGGGCGAAAGAGACCCAGTACTTC
>-|TRBJ2-3|TRBD1|TRBV6-1
CASSGEAGGYTDTQYF
TGTGCCAGCAGTGGCGAAGCAGGGGGCTACACAGATACGCAGTATTTT
>-|TRBJ2-2|-|TRBV4-2
CASSQGSRGATGELFF
TGTGCCAGCAGCCAAGGGTCCAGGGGAGCCACCGGGGAGCTGTTTTTT
>-|TRBJ2-1|-|TRBV28
CASLPPRSSLNEQFF
TGTGCCAGCTTACCCCCCCGGTCTAGCCTCAATGAGCAGTTCTTC
>once|TRBJ2-1|TRBD2|TRBV19
CASRPTSGMVFF
TGTGCCAGTAGACCGACTAGCGGGATGGTGTTCTTC
>few|TRBJ1-2|-|TRBV6-1
CATPNEHPYYGYPF
TGTGCCACCCCTAATGAACACCCATACTATGGCTACCCCTTC
>-|TRBJ2-5|TRBD2|TRBV29-1
CSVSFSGSRQTQYF
TGCAGCGTTTCCTTTAGCGGGAGTCGGCAGACCCAGTACTTC
>-|TRBJ2-7|-|TRBV5-1
CASSLIGHQSYEQYF
TGCGCCAGCAGCTTGATAGGACACCAATCCTACGAGCAGTACTTC
>-|TRBJ1-2|-|TRBV20-1
CSAGGSWGYTF
TGCAGTGCAGGGGGTTCCTGGGGCTACACCTTC
>-|TRBJ2-7|-|TRBV19
CASSTPTGGAREQYF
TGTGCCAGTAGTACCCCTACGGGCGGGGCCCGGGAGCAGTACTTC
>-|TRBJ2-7|TRBD2|TRBV25-1
CASSEPTGGGGGSYEQYF
TGTGCCAGCAGTGAGCCCACGGGGGGGGGAGGTGGCTCCTACGAGCAGTACTTC
>-|TRBJ1-1|-|TRBV7-9
CASSPRGGWGTEAFF
TGTGCCAGCAGCCCCCGGGGAGGGTGGGGCACTGAAGCTTTCTTT
>once|TRBJ2-5|-|TRBV7-8
CASSFVETQYF
TGTGCCAGCAGCTTCGTGGAGACCCAGTACTTC
>-|TRBJ1-1|-|TRBV28
CASRIRVTEAFF
TGTGCCAGCAGAATTCGGGTCACTGAAGCTTTCTTT
>few|TRBJ1-5|-|TRBV2
CASRAQGGGRYSNQPQHF
TGTGCCAGCCGCGCCCAGGGAGGGGGACGTTATAGCAATCAGCCCCAGCATTTT
>-|TRBJ2-5|-|TRBV7-8
CATTGPYQETQYF
TGTGCCACCACAGGGCCGTACCAAGAGACCCAGTACTTC
>-|TRBJ1-6|TRBD1|TRBV7-8
CASALYRGRTGNSPLHF
TGTGCCAGCGCCCTTTATCGAGGGCGGACAGGGAATTCACCCCTCCACTTT
>-|TRBJ2-7|-|TRBV6-5
CASSYSRSSYEQYF
TGTGCCAGCAGTTACTCACGGAGCTCCTACGAGCAGTACTTC
>-|TRBJ2-1|-|TRBV7-2
CASSLRWRGNEQFF
TGTGCCAGCAGCTTACGATGGAGGGGCAATGAGCAGTTCTTC
>-|TRBJ1-6|-|TRBV7-8
CASSRANSPLHF
TGTGCCAGCAGCCGAGCGAATTCACCCCTCCACTTT
>-|TRBJ1-1|-|TRBV10-2
CASRRNTEAFF
TGCGCCAGCCGTAGGAACACTGAAGCTTTCTTT
>-|TRBJ2-1|TRBD1|TRBV29-1
CSASQGSYNEQFF
TGCAGCGCATCACAGGGGTCCTACAATGAGCAGTTCTTC
>-|TRBJ1-2|-|TRBV6-5
CASNDRMEEGGYTF
TGTGCCAGCAACGACAGGATGGAGGAAGGGGGCTACACCTTC
>-|TRBJ1-1|-|TRBV7-9
CASSLGGVPTEAFF
TGTGCCAGCAGCTTAGGCGGGGTGCCCACTGAAGCTTTCTTT
>-|TRBJ2-1|TRBD2|TRBV7-9
CASSPLAVNEQFF
TGTGCCAGCAGCCCACTAGCGGTAAATGAGCAGTTCTTC
>-|TRBJ2-1|-|TRBV30
CAWSHLSGYNEQFF
TGTGCCTGGAGTCACCTTAGCGGCTACAATGAGCAGTTCTTC
>-|TRBJ2-7|TRBD1|TRBV6-1
CASKKDRGFAYEQYF
TGTGCCAGCAAGAAGGACAGGGGCTTCGCCTACGAGCAGTACTTC
>-|TRBJ2-7|TRBD2|TRBV5-4
CASSGGSGRSYEQYF
TGTGCCAGCAGCGGGGGAAGCGGGAGGTCCTACGAGCAGTACTTC
>-|TRBJ2-7|-|TRBV4-2
CASSQDFPSSYEQYF
TGTGCCAGCAGCCAAGATTTCCCGAGCTCCTACGAGCAGTACTTC
>-|TRBJ1-1|-|TRBV6-5
CASSYSTIIEDTEAFF
TGTGCCAGCAGTTACTCGACGATCATCGAGGACACTGAAGCTTTCTTT
>few|TRBJ2-1|-|TRBV19
CASSPMTADNEQFF
TGTGCCAGTAGTCCTATGACTGCGGACAATGAGCAGTTCTTC
>-|TRBJ2-7|-|TRBV21-1
CASSTPIGTPTGLNYEQYF
TGTGCCAGCAGCACACCAATCGGGACCCCAACAGGGCTTAACTACGAGCAGTACTTC
>-|TRBJ1-1|TRBD1|TRBV9
CASSAGQYLNTEAFF
TGTGCCAGCAGCGCGGGACAGTACTTGAACACTGAAGCTTTCTTT
>-|TRBJ1-2|-|TRBV5-1
CASSFSEGYGYTF
TGCGCCAGCAGCTTTTCGGAGGGCTATGGCTACACCTTC
>few|TRBJ2-7|-|TRBV27
CASSWRALAYEQYF
TGTGCCAGCAGTTGGAGGGCCCTAGCCTACGAGCAGTACTTC
>-|TRBJ2-5|-|TRBV18
CASSPADLQGETQYF
TGTGCCAGCTCACCCGCAGACTTACAGGGTGAGACCCAGTACTTC
>-|TRBJ2-3|TRBD2|TRBV7-2
CASSLKAGGLYF
TGTGCCAGCAGCTTAAAGGCGGGGGGCTTGTATTTT
>once|TRBJ1-1|-|TRBV7-8
CASSSSHREGTEAFF
TGTGCCAGCAGCTCTTCTCACAGGGAGGGCACTGAAGCTTTCTTT
>-|TRBJ2-3|-|TRBV29-1
CSVSRGPEGTQYF
TGCAGCGTCTCCCGCGGCCCGGAAGGTACGCAGTATTTT
>-|TRBJ1-6|-|TRBV30
CAWSTQGQSPLHF
TGTGCCTGGAGTACTCAGGGCCAATCACCCCTCCACTTT
>-|TRBJ2-5|TRBD1|TRBV30
CAWSRQGGQETQYF
TGTGCCTGGAGTAGACAGGGGGGCCAAGAGACCCAGTACTTC
>-|TRBJ2-7|-|TRBV4-1
CASSRQDRQGTYEQYF
TGCGCCAGCAGCCGACAGGATCGCCAGGGTACCTACGAGCAGTACTTC
>-|TRBJ1-6|-|TRBV13
CASRLEGGNSPLHF
TGTGCCAGCAGACTGGAGGGCGGTAATTCACCCCTCCACTTT
>few|TRBJ2-1|-|TRBV4-2
CASSHGQQDNEQFF
TGTGCCAGCAGCCATGGACAGCAAGACAATGAGCAGTTCTTC
>-|TRBJ2-7|-|TRBV5-1
CASRRESSSYEQYF
TGCGCCAGCAGAAGGGAGTCTAGCTCCTACGAGCAGTACTTC
>-|TRBJ1-4|-|TRBV6-4
CASSETVNEKLFF
TGTGCCAGCAGTGAAACAGTGAATGAAAAACTGTTTTTT
>-|TRBJ2-1|TRBD2|TRBV5-1
CASSTSGSVTYNEQFF
TGCGCCAGCAGCACTAGCGGGAGCGTGACATACAATGAGCAGTTCTTC